This TCR beta chain came from a study of CD8+ T cells in alopecia areata. Looking at the study overall: The SALT score measured affected scalp surface percentage in treated patients.

The sample holds a few counts of this clone. Its target is unknown. CDR3 length: 13 residues. V was pared by 5 bases and J by 0 bases, with 3 bases of the junction left unmatched. The V gene's germline CDR1 is SQVTM and CDR2 ANQGSEA. Study-level results: Scalp clonality, together with expanded CD8+ clones among the top 100, fell significantly with tofacitinib. Scalp and blood retained many expanded lesional clones during tofacitinib.

The authors extracted RNA and reverse transcribed it into cDNA as the sequencing template. Method: immunoSEQ multiplex PCR; TCRdb's copy keeps in-frame clones and lacks some. The data hold roughly 220,000 clones, with 30% to 40% observed a single time. Treatment of the sample: oral pan-JAK inhibitor, 5-10 mg twice daily. Researchers picked out CD4+ and CD8+ T cells from PBMCs by sorting. The sample in question was CD4+ T cells sorted from blood, obtained at approximately week 34, from a patient treated with tofacitinib. V and J are TRBV29-1 and TRBJ2-5; 7 bases agree with TRBD1. The origin of this receptor is a human donor with alopecia areata. CDR3 region: CSVIQGYQETQYF. In DNA form, the CDR3 reads TGCAGCGTTATACAGGGGTACCAAGAGACCCAGTACTTC.